This T cell receptor beta chain came from a study of Ad26.COV2.S vaccination and SARS-CoV-2 variants. Study summary: Sample donor was a member of the COV1001 Ad26.COV2.S trial arm. By the intramuscular route, Ad26.COV2.S was given once, or twice 56 days apart.

Sample treatment: 15 to 20 received Ad26.COV2.S at low or high dose, single or two shots; 5 received placebo; per-sample allocation not given. After the first vaccine or placebo injection, samples were drawn on day 63. The data were produced by immunoSEQ multiplex PCR, yet TCRdb's version contains in-frame clones alone and is incomplete. The data show about 390,000 clones, with roughly nine tenths seen just once and under 4% held by the top ten. Germline CDR1 is MNHEY and CDR2 is SVGEGT. Trimming removed 6 bases at V and 2 bases at J, with 18 bases between. The CDR3 consists of 16 residues. This chain connects TRBV6-2 or TRBV6-3 to TRBJ2-3, with D perhaps matching TRBD1 or TRBD2 (6 bases each). The input for sequencing was peripheral blood, taken in a trial of Ad26.COV2.S vaccine versus placebo. This TCR was sampled from a person between 18 and 60 years old who received the Ad26.COV2.S COVID-19 vaccine or a placebo. The CDR3 is CASSPDAGHITDTQYF. Written as DNA, the CDR3 is TGTGCCAGCAGCCCTGATGCGGGACATATCACAGATACGCAGTATTTT.